The 23 T cell receptor beta chains listed next were all sequenced from one sample in a study of blood T cells in healthy people across ages (dated by TCRdb to the mid-2010s). Libraries were made using 5' RACE. The instrument given in TCRdb is Illumina HiSeq 2500. A second roughly 6 to 11 cycle PCR used a sample-barcoded 5' primer and a J-beta primer mix. The public sequencing data were trimmed at Q25 with fastp and processed into clonotypes with MiXCR by TCRdb, which kept only in-frame beta chains. Every entry covers one CDR3 protein and lists the most common genes and DNA from its rows. The sample has around 580,000 distinct CDR3 sequences on record, around 48% of them singletons. Around 23% of the sample is held by the ten biggest clonotypes. The sample taken for sequencing was blood. These TCRs come from a man at least 80 years old in good health.

V gene TRBV20-1 combines with J gene TRBJ2-5; 12 nucleotides match TRBD2. The CDR3 runs to 15 residues. Unmatched junction bases numbered 14, after V lost 6 bases and J lost 9 bases. The V gene's germline CDR1 is DFQATT and CDR2 SNEGSKA (reference sequence). CDR3 residues: CSATSSGGDLRAQYF. CDR3 in DNA: TGCAGTGCCACCTCTAGCGGGGGGGACCTGAGGGCCCAGTACTTC.

This clonotype was recorded once. At one end, the junction sequence differs from germline, possibly due to a read error. The chain employs TRBV29-1 and TRBJ2-5; D may match TRBD1 or TRBD2 (5 bases each). The J call is doubtful: the DNA matches TRBJ2-7 better. CDR3 size: 11 residues. Germline V gene sequence: CDR1 SQVTM, CDR2 ANQGSEA. In DNA form, the CDR3 reads TGCAGCGGTGAAGAGGGGTGCGAGCAGTACTTC. It yields the protein CSGEEGCEQYF.

The rearrangement uses TRBV20-1 and TRBJ1-5, with TRBD1 matching 7 bases. Losses at the gene ends were 1 base for V and 10 bases for J; bases not matched to a gene: 7. Germline V gives CDR1 DFQATT, CDR2 SNEGSKA (reference sequence). The CDR3 is 13 amino acids. CDR3 in DNA: TGCAGTGCTAGAGGGACAGGTTTGGGTCCCCAGCATTTT. Its translation: CSARGTGLGPQHF.

In this sample, this clonotype turned up a few times. This may come from a read error, since a much larger clone is one base off. The chain combines TRBV7-9 with TRBJ2-7, with TRBD1 matching 12 bases. Germline V CDR1 and CDR2: SEHNR, FQNEAQ (reference sequence). This CDR3 is built from 18 residues. The ends lost 1 base at V and 4 bases at J; junction bases unmatched: 11. For the CDR3, the DNA is TGTGCCAGCAGCTTAGGACCCGGTGGGGGACAGGGGGCTTACGAGCAGTACTTC. It translates to CASSLGPGGGQGAYEQYF.

Ten or more counts support this clonotype. The rearrangement joins TRBV6-6 to TRBJ1-1, with TRBD1 matching 8 bases. Germline lookup yields CDR1 MNHNY and CDR2 SVGAGI (reference sequence). The CDR3 length is 17 residues. Trimming removed 6 bases from V and 0 bases from J; junction bases left unmatched: 12. In DNA form, the CDR3 reads TGTGCCAGCAGCAAGGGCAGGGGGCCGACCATGAACACTGAAGCTTTCTTT. It translates to CASSKGRGPTMNTEAFF.

The chain combines TRBV5-1 with TRBJ2-2, with 8 bases identical to TRBD2. Germline CDR1 reads SGHRS; CDR2 reads YFSETQ. V was pared by 3 bases and J by 4 bases, with 5 bases of the junction left unmatched. This CDR3 contains 15 residues. CDR3 bases: TGCGCCAGCAGCTCAAACCTAGCGGGCACCGGGGAGCTGTTTTTT. This encodes CASSSNLAGTGELFF.

V gene TRBV28 combines with J gene TRBJ2-6; D gene ambiguous. The germline gives CDR1 MDHEN, CDR2 SYDVKM. The ends were cut back, 2 bases at V and 5 bases at J, with 13 bases in the middle. The CDR3 extends over 16 amino acids. The CDR3 loop reads CASSLGFHTRANVLTF. The DNA for the CDR3 is TGTGCCAGCAGTTTAGGGTTTCATACTAGGGCCAACGTCCTGACTTTC.

This clonotype turned up a few times. The gene calls are TRBV5-1 and TRBJ2-3; D is possibly TRBD1 (6 bases). CDR3 size: 13 residues. Trimming stripped 3 bases from V and 6 bases from J, with 11 bases between. In germline, CDR1 is SGHRS, CDR2 YFSETQ. Here the CDR3 DNA reads TGCGCCAGCAGCTCCCTGGGGGCGGATACGCAGTATTTT. Amino acids: CASSSLGADTQYF.

This clonotype came up a few times. The chain links TRBV19 to TRBJ1-2, with D hard to call. V lost 3 bases, J lost 8 bases, and 7 bases lay in between. Germline-derived CDR1 and CDR2 are LNHDA and SQIVND (reference sequence). The CDR3 is 11 amino acids. CDR3 loop: CASSIPAGYTF. The DNA for the CDR3 is TGTGCCAGTAGTATTCCTGCCGGCTACACCTTC.

The rearrangement uses TRBV10-3 and TRBJ1-1, with unresolved D. Germline CDR1 is ENHRY and CDR2 is SYGVKD. There are 13 residues in the CDR3. Trimming left V 0 bases short and J 5 bases short, with 7 bases between. The CDR3 DNA reads TGTGCCATCAGTGAGTCTCCGCGGACTGAAGCTTTCTTT. Protein sequence: CAISESPRTEAFF.

Comments on this clonotype: One end of the junction varies from germline; a read error may be responsible. The chain employs TRBV20-1 and TRBJ2-7, with D perhaps matching TRBD2 (6 bases). Germline CDR1 reads DFQATT; CDR2 reads SNEGSKA (reference sequence). The CDR3 extends over 14 amino acids. The DNA for the CDR3 is TGTAGTGCTAGAGTGGAGGGGACCTACTACGAGCAGTACTTC. It encodes CSARVEGTYYEQYF.

This clonotype was detected many times. The rearrangement links TRBV6-6 to TRBJ2-6; D is undetermined. The CDR3 runs 17 residues. Germline assignment: CDR1 MNHNY and CDR2 SVGAGI (reference sequence). V was clipped by 6 bases and J by 1 base, with 16 bases between them. The CDR3 region is CASSSPSVASGANVLTF. For the CDR3, the DNA is TGTGCCAGCAGCTCCCCATCGGTCGCTTCTGGGGCCAACGTCCTGACTTTC.

The V and J genes are TRBV5-1 and TRBJ2-7; TRBD1 might be the D (5 bases). The J call may be incorrect, as the DNA end agrees better with TRBJ2-5. Germline assignment: CDR1 SGHRS and CDR2 YFSETQ. This CDR3 region has 16 residues. The CDR3 bases are TGCGCCAGCAGATTAGGGGCAGGGCCTCCCCAGGAGACCCAGTACTTC. Translation: CASRLGAGPPQETQYF.

This clonotype has more than one count but fewer than ten. CDR3 amino acids: CSASPGLAPHTQYF. The CDR3 DNA follows: TGCAGTGCTAGTCCCGGACTAGCACCTCATACGCAGTATTTT. The chain has TRBV20-1 and TRBJ2-3; 8 bases align to TRBD2. Per germline, CDR1 DFQATT and CDR2 SNEGSKA (reference sequence). V lost 3 bases and J lost 7; bases outside the gene matches: 9. This CDR3 contains 14 residues.

This clonotype was seen only a few times. The CDR3 DNA follows: TGTGCCAGCAGCTTCCTAGCGGGAAGGGGTGAGCAGTTCTTC. Its translation: CASSFLAGRGEQFF. The chain uses TRBV7-2 and TRBJ2-1, with 9 bases fitting TRBD2. V lost 3 bases, J lost 9 bases, and 6 bases stayed unmatched. The CDR3 spans 14 residues. Germline V CDR1 and CDR2: SGHTA, FQGNSA.

This clonotype was seen only a few times. The chain uses TRBV4-1 and TRBJ1-2; 8 nucleotides align to TRBD1. V lost 0 bases to trimming and J lost 3 bases; unmatched junction nucleotides: 12. The CDR3 length is 18 residues. CDR1 MGHRA and CDR2 YSYEKL come from the germline V gene. CDR3 coding DNA: TGCGCCAGCAGCCAAGATCACCTGACAGGGGCGCTTTACTATGGCTACACCTTC. It is translated as CASSQDHLTGALYYGYTF.

This clonotype was seen more than once but under ten times. J is TRBJ2-5 and V is TRBV20-1; 8 bases are shared with TRBD1. The trim removed 7 bases at V and 5 bases at J, leaving 18 bases unmatched. Germline V gene lookup returns CDR1 DFQATT and CDR2 SNEGSKA (reference sequence). There are 16 residues in the CDR3. The CDR3 sequence is CSGQEDNRGSFETQYF. The CDR3, as DNA: TGCAGTGGCCAAGAGGACAACAGGGGGAGCTTTGAGACCCAGTACTTC.

This rearrangement joins TRBV7-2 to TRBJ2-1; 8 bases are a match to TRBD2. With 5 bases clipped from V and 6 bases from J, the junction kept 6 bases outside the gene matches. The CDR3 length is 14 residues. The germline gives CDR1 SGHTA, CDR2 FQGNSA. The CDR3, as DNA: TGTGCCAGCAGCGTAGGGACTAGGGTCAATGAGCAGTTCTTC. It is translated as CASSVGTRVNEQFF.

The chain recombines TRBV7-8 with TRBJ2-3; D perhaps matches TRBD1 (6 bases). Germline assignment: CDR1 SGHVS and CDR2 FQNEAQ. Deletions cut 8 bases from V and 1 base from J, with 19 bases between. CDR3 length: 16 amino acids. DNA for the CDR3: TGTGCCAGCGCCCCCGGGGACAACAGTCGCACAGATACGCAGTATTTT. Its protein product is CASAPGDNSRTDTQYF.

J is TRBJ1-2 and V is TRBV2; the D is unclear. This CDR3 has 12 residues. V was trimmed by 5 bases and J by 5 bases, leaving 9 bases between them. The germline V gene has CDR1 SNHLY and CDR2 FYNNEI. This CDR3 reads CASSIRYYGYTF. The CDR3 DNA reads as TGTGCCAGCAGTATTCGGTATTATGGCTACACCTTC. The full variable domain, its missing parts supplied by reference TRBV2 and TRBJ1-2, is EPEVTQTPSHQVTQMGQEVILRCVPISNHLYFYWYRQILGQKVEFLVSFYNNEISEKSEIFDDQFSVERPDGSNFTLKIRSTKLEDSAMYFCASSIRYYGYTFGSGTRLTVV.

The V and J genes are TRBV18 and TRBJ1-2; D is possibly TRBD1 (6 bases). The germline gives CDR1 KGHSH, CDR2 LQKENI. V gave up 3 bases and J gave up 3 bases, with 8 bases separating them. The CDR3 has 13 residues. The CDR3 spells CASSPEGDYGYTF. The CDR3, as DNA: TGTGCCAGCTCACCTGAGGGGGACTATGGCTACACCTTC.

V gene TRBV7-2 combines with J gene TRBJ2-7; tentatively, D is TRBD2 (5 bases). The V end was cut by 4 bases, the J end by 0 bases, with 10 bases between. The CDR3 extends over 14 amino acids. Germline CDR1 reads SGHTA; CDR2 reads FQGNSA. The CDR3 loop reads CASSWAADSYEQYF. CDR3 in DNA: TGTGCCAGCAGCTGGGCAGCGGACTCCTACGAGCAGTACTTC. Looking up the rest from reference TRBV7-2 and TRBJ2-7 gives the full variable domain: GAGVSQSPSNKVTEKGKDVELRCDPISGHTALYWYRQSLGQGLEFLIYFQGNSAPDKSGLPSDRFSAERTGGSVSTLTIQRTQQEDSAVYLCASSWAADSYEQYFGPGTRLTVT.

The chain recombines TRBV28 with TRBJ2-5; the match to TRBD2 covers 14 bases. The CDR3 has 15 amino acids. J gave up 4 bases and V 6 bases, and 4 bases lay outside the gene matches. Germline V lookup: CDR1 MDHEN, CDR2 SYDVKM. The CDR3 DNA sequence: TGTGCCAGCAGAACGACTAGCGGGAGGGGAGAGACCCAGTACTTC. Amino acid sequence: CASRTTSGRGETQYF. The complete variable domain, with remaining parts taken from reference TRBV28 and TRBJ2-5, reads DVKVTQSSRYLVKRTGEKVFLECVQDMDHENMFWYRQDPGLGLRLIYFSYDVKMKEKGDIPEGYSVSREKKERFSLILESASTNQTSMYLCASRTTSGRGETQYFGPGTRLLVL.